Listed below are T cell receptor beta chains from one sample, sequenced in a study of blood T cell repertoires in COVID-19. Sequencing used immunoSEQ multiplex PCR; TCRdb keeps in-frame clones, though not all of them. Among approximately 360,000 clones listed, 80% to 85% were seen once. The sample comprised PBMCs or T cells enriched from blood (not recorded which). The receptors originated from a woman in her 50s who had recovered from COVID-19. The CDR3 runs from the conserved cysteine through the conserved F or W. Each record gives: J gene, D gene, clone size, V gene, CDR3 protein, CDR3 DNA. D genes are given only for firm matches. Expanded clones get a size class; other rows say once, few or many, or leave the size out.

TRBJ2-2	TRBD2	.	TRBV6-2/TRBV6-3	CASSYPRGFPGELFF	TGTGCCAGCAGTTACCCGCGGGGGTTCCCCGGGGAGCTGTTTTTT
TRBJ1-6	TRBD1	.	TRBV5-1	CASSPRQGNSPLHF	TGCGCCAGCAGCCCGAGACAGGGGAACTCACCCCTCCACTTT
TRBJ1-1	.	few	TRBV3-1/TRBV3-2	CASSQGGVATEAFF	TGTGCCAGCAGCCAGGGGGGGGTTGCCACTGAAGCTTTCTTT
TRBJ2-2	.	.	TRBV27	CASSLLPGAGELFF	TGTGCCAGCAGTTTGTTGCCGGGTGCCGGGGAGCTGTTTTTT
TRBJ2-7	.	.	TRBV7-2	CASSPGLLPYEQYF	TGTGCCAGCAGCCCCGGACTACTTCCCTACGAGCAGTACTTC
TRBJ1-2	TRBD1	.	TRBV28	CASSLIAQGGETGYTF	TGTGCCAGCAGTTTAATAGCACAGGGGGGGGAGACGGGCTACACCTTC
TRBJ1-3	.	.	TRBV12-3/TRBV12-4	CASSHRTVNTIYF	TGTGCCAGCAGTCACCGGACAGTAAACACCATATATTTT
TRBJ1-1	.	.	TRBV3-1/TRBV3-2	CASSHQGGFTEAFF	TGTGCCAGCAGCCATCAGGGAGGATTTACTGAAGCTTTCTTT
TRBJ2-5	TRBD2	.	TRBV5-1	CASSSGLAGGPRSETQYF	TGCGCCAGCAGCTCCGGACTAGCGGGGGGCCCGCGTTCGGAGACCCAGTACTTC
TRBJ1-1	.	.	TRBV7-8	CASSPDRRLNTEAFF	TGTGCCAGCAGTCCAGACAGGAGACTGAACACTGAAGCTTTCTTT
TRBJ1-1	.	few	TRBV6-2/TRBV6-3	CASSYPRQNTEAFF	TGTGCCAGCAGTTACCCACGACAGAACACTGAAGCTTTCTTT
TRBJ1-2	TRBD1	.	TRBV19	CASSKNRGPDYGYTF	TGTGCCAGTAGTAAGAACAGGGGGCCGGACTATGGCTACACCTTC
TRBJ2-7	TRBD1	.	TRBV7-2	CASSLTPGTAYEQYF	TGTGCCAGCAGCTTAACGCCGGGGACAGCCTACGAGCAGTACTTC
TRBJ1-3	.	.	TRBV27	CASSLFQGSGNTIYF	TGTGCCAGCAGTTTGTTCCAGGGCTCTGGAAACACCATATATTTT
TRBJ2-7	.	.	TRBV2	CASSSDRISYEQYF	TGTGCCAGCAGTTCCGACAGGATCTCCTACGAGCAGTACTTC
TRBJ1-3	.	.	TRBV14	CASSQAGDSNTIYF	TGTGCCAGCAGCCAAGCTGGGGACTCAAACACCATATATTTT
TRBJ2-7	.	.	TRBV7-2	CASSLDLGPYEQYF	TGTGCCAGCAGCTTAGATTTGGGCCCCTACGAGCAGTACTTC
TRBJ1-4	TRBD1	.	TRBV7-9	CASSLRTGAAEKLFF	TGTGCCAGCAGCTTAAGGACAGGGGCTGCTGAAAAACTGTTTTTT
TRBJ1-2	.	.	TRBV6-5	CASSYSRDPTF	TGTGCCAGCAGTTACTCGCGGGATCCCACCTTC
TRBJ2-7	.	once	TRBV5-1	CASSSGNPAGEQYF	TGCGCCAGCAGCTCCGGGAATCCCGCCGGCGAGCAGTACTTC
TRBJ1-2	.	.	TRBV6-5	CASTGRGRNYGYTF	TGTGCCAGCACAGGGCGGGGGCGAAACTATGGCTACACCTTC
TRBJ1-6	TRBD1	.	TRBV18	CASSPQGADNSPLHF	TGTGCCAGCTCACCTCAGGGGGCGGATAATTCACCCCTCCACTTT
TRBJ1-1	TRBD1	.	TRBV7-9	CASSSWTGRANTEAFF	TGTGCCAGCAGCTCCTGGACAGGGAGGGCGAACACTGAAGCTTTCTTT
TRBJ1-4	.	.	TRBV5-1	CASSLDRERNEKLFF	TGCGCCAGCAGCTTGGACCGGGAGCGGAATGAAAAACTGTTTTTT
TRBJ2-1	.	.	TRBV7-8	CASSLASGAYNEQFF	TGTGCCAGCAGCTTAGCGTCGGGGGCCTACAATGAGCAGTTCTTC
TRBJ1-2	.	.	TRBV18	CASSTRARDYYTLNIF	TGTGCCAGCTCAACCCGGGCCCGTGACTATTATACCCTCAATATCTTC
TRBJ1-1	.	.	TRBV4-1	CASSQEQGLWPEAFF	TGCGCCAGCAGCCAAGAGCAGGGTCTTTGGCCTGAAGCTTTCTTT
TRBJ1-6	TRBD1	.	TRBV30	CAWSVDRGHSPLHF	TGTGCCTGGAGTGTAGACAGGGGTCATTCACCCCTCCACTTT
TRBJ1-5	.	.	TRBV19	CASNSVGANQPQHF	TGTGCCAGTAATTCAGTGGGGGCAAATCAGCCCCAGCATTTT
TRBJ1-2	.	.	TRBV6-2/TRBV6-3	CASSHRAGDGYTF	TGTGCCAGCAGCCACCGGGCCGGGGATGGCTACACCTTC
TRBJ1-5	.	few	TRBV11-2	CASSLDVAQPQHF	TGTGCCAGCAGCTTAGACGTGGCTCAGCCCCAGCATTTT
TRBJ2-7	.	.	TRBV7-2	CASSSRGRTGYEQYF	TGTGCCAGCAGCTCCAGGGGGAGGACAGGCTACGAGCAGTACTTC
TRBJ1-5	TRBD1	.	TRBV15	CATSRDLGPGGRQPQHF	TGTGCCACCAGCAGAGATCTCGGCCCAGGGGGGAGACAGCCCCAGCATTTT
TRBJ1-6	.	.	TRBV7-6	CASSLGSTPKDSPLHF	TGTGCCAGCAGCTTAGGATCGACACCTAAGGATTCACCCCTCCACTTT
TRBJ2-7	TRBD2	.	TRBV6-5	CASSIAGGYYEQYF	TGTGCCAGCAGTATAGCGGGTGGATACTACGAGCAGTACTTC
TRBJ1-2	.	.	TRBV7-2	CASSLDVPAGRGYTF	TGTGCCAGCAGCTTAGATGTGCCGGCAGGAAGGGGCTACACCTTC
TRBJ1-1	TRBD1	.	TRBV27	CASSSLGQGVNTEAFF	TGTGCCAGCAGTTCACTAGGACAGGGTGTGAACACTGAAGCTTTCTTT
TRBJ2-5	.	once	TRBV7-7	CASSLRGETQYF	TGTGCTAGCAGCTTAAGGGGAGAGACCCAGTACTTC
TRBJ2-5	.	once	TRBV7-9	CASSLGAGRETQYF	TGTGCCAGCAGCTTAGGTGCGGGGAGGGAGACCCAGTACTTC
TRBJ1-2	.	.	TRBV27	CASSLTGQINYGYTF	TGTGCCAGCAGTTTAACGGGACAAATCAACTATGGCTACACCTTC
TRBJ2-7	TRBD2	.	TRBV2	CASSDVGTRGNYEQYF	TGTGCCAGCAGTGATGTAGGGACTAGAGGAAACTACGAGCAGTACTTC
TRBJ1-1	.	.	TRBV2	CASSRDTNTEAFF	TGTGCCAGCAGTCGGGACACTAACACTGAAGCTTTCTTT
TRBJ1-1	.	once	TRBV5-6	CASSFVKGENTEAFF	TGTGCCAGCAGCTTCGTTAAAGGGGAGAACACTGAAGCTTTCTTT
TRBJ2-4	.	.	TRBV6-2/TRBV6-3	CASSYIEGALAKNIQYF	TGTGCCAGCAGTTATATCGAAGGGGCCCTAGCCAAAAACATTCAGTACTTC
TRBJ1-2	.	.	TRBV6-2/TRBV6-3	CASSYSISGISGYTF	TGTGCCAGCAGTTACTCGATATCAGGGATTAGCGGCTACACCTTC
TRBJ1-2	.	.	TRBV10-3	CAISEDSSSYGYTF	TGTGCCATCAGTGAGGACAGCTCTAGCTATGGCTACACCTTC
TRBJ1-1	.	.	TRBV6-2/TRBV6-3	CASSSDRLYTEAFF	TGTGCCAGCAGCTCCGACCGACTTTACACTGAAGCTTTCTTT
TRBJ1-2	TRBD1	.	TRBV27	CASSPRGLKQGIEGYTF	TGTGCCAGCAGCCCCCGTGGGTTGAAACAGGGGATCGAAGGCTACACCTTC
TRBJ1-4	.	once	TRBV15	CATSRRQVNEKLFF	TGTGCCACCAGCAGACGACAGGTTAATGAAAAACTGTTTTTT